A selection of T cell receptor beta chains follows, all from one sample in a study of post-analysis software for immune sequencing data. Via MiXCR, TCRdb re-called the PCR reads, giving one row per CDR3 protein. The sample yields around 770,000 distinct CDR3 sequences, around 42% seen once. The source material was blood. These receptors were obtained from a girl aged 5 to 17 with multiple sclerosis. Both conserved end residues are part of each CDR3. A D gene is named only where the DNA matches it firmly. For some rows the clone size is stated as once, few or many, or as a class when expanded; others skip it.

cdr3_aa: CAISADTGDTEAFF
cdr3_nt: TGTGCCATCAGTGCGGACACAGGAGACACTGAAGCTTTCTTT
v_call: TRBV10-3
j_call: TRBJ1-1
d_call: -
clone_size: -

cdr3_aa: CASSSRLAGFTDTQYF
cdr3_nt: TGTGCCAGCAGTTCGAGACTAGCGGGATTCACAGATACGCAGTATTTT
v_call: TRBV11-2
j_call: TRBJ2-3
d_call: TRBD2
clone_size: -

cdr3_aa: CASSQVGMTQETQYF
cdr3_nt: TGCGCCAGCAGCCAAGTGGGGATGACCCAAGAGACCCAGTACTTC
v_call: TRBV5-1
j_call: TRBJ2-5
d_call: -
clone_size: -

cdr3_aa: CSVESREGYTF
cdr3_nt: TGCAGCGTTGAATCGAGGGAAGGCTACACCTTC
v_call: TRBV29-1
j_call: TRBJ1-2
d_call: -
clone_size: -

cdr3_aa: CASRPAGSGHTEAFF
cdr3_nt: TGTGCCAGCAGACCCGCAGGGAGCGGGCACACTGAAGCTTTCTTT
v_call: TRBV7-6
j_call: TRBJ1-1
d_call: -
clone_size: -

cdr3_aa: CASSQVPNYGYTF
cdr3_nt: TGTGCCAGCAGCCAAGTCCCTAACTATGGCTACACCTTC
v_call: TRBV14
j_call: TRBJ1-2
d_call: -
clone_size: -

cdr3_aa: CASSQDTGAPDYEQFF
cdr3_nt: TGTGCCAGCAGCCAAGATACGGGGGCGCCGGATTATGAGCAGTTCTTC
v_call: TRBV4-2
j_call: TRBJ2-1
d_call: -
clone_size: few

cdr3_aa: CASRAGTPSKGAFF
cdr3_nt: TGTGCCAGCAGGGCCGGGACACCATCGAAGGGAGCTTTCTTT
v_call: TRBV6-6
j_call: TRBJ1-1
d_call: -
clone_size: once

cdr3_aa: CAGSYSRGTGTYEQYF
cdr3_nt: TGTGCCGGCAGTTACTCGAGAGGGACAGGGACCTACGAGCAGTACTTC
v_call: TRBV6-2/TRBV6-3
j_call: TRBJ2-7
d_call: TRBD1
clone_size: -

cdr3_aa: CASSGSYSGASYNEQFF
cdr3_nt: TGTGCCAGTAGTGGATCCTATAGCGGGGCCTCCTACAATGAGCAGTTCTTC
v_call: TRBV19
j_call: TRBJ2-1
d_call: TRBD2
clone_size: -

cdr3_aa: CASSQASGTGYTEAFF
cdr3_nt: TGCGCCAGCAGCCAGGCATCCGGGACAGGATACACTGAAGCTTTCTTT
v_call: TRBV4-1
j_call: TRBJ1-1
d_call: TRBD1
clone_size: -

cdr3_aa: CASSLGFRETQYF
cdr3_nt: TGTGCCAGCAGTTTGGGGTTCAGGGAGACCCAGTACTTC
v_call: TRBV28
j_call: TRBJ2-5
d_call: -
clone_size: few

cdr3_aa: CSALRWTDNEKLFF
cdr3_nt: TGCAGTGCCCTCCGGTGGACAGATAATGAAAAACTGTTTTTT
v_call: TRBV20-1
j_call: TRBJ1-4
d_call: -
clone_size: -

cdr3_aa: CASSEWAGGYNEQFF
cdr3_nt: TGTGCCAGCAGCGAATGGGCAGGGGGGTACAATGAGCAGTTCTTC
v_call: TRBV11-3
j_call: TRBJ2-1
d_call: -
clone_size: -

cdr3_aa: CASSRDSVVTNEKLFF
cdr3_nt: TGTGCCAGCAGCCGGGACAGTGTCGTGACTAATGAAAAACTGTTTTTT
v_call: TRBV28
j_call: TRBJ1-4
d_call: TRBD1
clone_size: -

cdr3_aa: CASSERDWNEQFF
cdr3_nt: TGTGCCAGCAGTGAGAGGGACTGGAATGAGCAGTTCTTC
v_call: TRBV6-4
j_call: TRBJ2-1
d_call: -
clone_size: -

cdr3_aa: CASSAGTSSYEQYF
cdr3_nt: TGTGCCAGCAGTGCCGGGACTAGCTCCTACGAGCAGTACTTC
v_call: TRBV12-3/TRBV12-4
j_call: TRBJ2-7
d_call: TRBD2
clone_size: -

cdr3_aa: CASSPTRVPHTEAFF
cdr3_nt: TGTGCCAGCAGTCCTACCAGGGTTCCGCACACTGAAGCTTTCTTT
v_call: TRBV3-1
j_call: TRBJ1-1
d_call: -
clone_size: -

cdr3_aa: CASSRSRDLYSNQPQHF
cdr3_nt: TGTGCCAGCAGTCGGAGCCGGGACCTTTATAGCAATCAGCCCCAGCATTTT
v_call: TRBV28
j_call: TRBJ1-5
d_call: -
clone_size: -

cdr3_aa: CSVPGVPETQYF
cdr3_nt: TGCAGTGTCCCGGGAGTACCAGAGACCCAGTACTTC
v_call: TRBV20-1
j_call: TRBJ2-5
d_call: -
clone_size: -